The present entry profiles one T cell receptor (beta chain) with its context. Some clones are missing from TCRdb's copy, which holds only in-frame ones; the method was immunoSEQ multiplex PCR. The data show about 300,000 clones, roughly 92% seen once. The data belong to a study of blood T cell repertoires in COVID-19. The CDR3 covers 15 residues. V shed 0 bases and J 2 bases; nucleotides not matched to a gene: 4. The V gene's germline CDR1 is SQVTM and CDR2 ANQGSEA. The material sequenced was peripheral blood. This TCR was recovered from a woman aged 30 to 39 with COVID-19, enrolled during active disease. This chain connects TRBV29-1 to TRBJ1-3; 7 nucleotides match TRBD1. The CDR3, as DNA: TGCAGCGTTGAAGAAGCGACAGGGCCTGGAAACACCATATATTTT. Protein sequence: CSVEEATGPGNTIYF.